The T cell receptor (beta chain) described here comes from a study of blood T cells in healthy people across ages. Together with a sample-barcoded 5' primer, a J-beta primer mix was included in a second PCR lasting about 6 to 12 cycles. Every sample produced at least 2.5 million CDR3-containing paired-end reads. TCRdb passed the 5' RACE reads through MiXCR, listing each CDR3 protein once. The sample holds 1.5 million to 2 million distinct CDR3 sequences, 49% seen once. General study results and limits: Unsorted PBMCs prevented conclusive naive versus antigen-experienced comparison.

About this clonotype itself: Antigen unknown.

The individuals who served as donors were healthy Caucasians living in Russia, aged roughly 6 to 90. There were at least 5.5 micrograms of total RNA extracted from every sample. V lost 3 bases to trimming and J lost 2 bases, with 16 bases between them. The CDR3 is 16 amino acids. Germline CDR1 is SNHLY and CDR2 is FYNNEI. This sequence was found in a woman in her 40s in good health. The chain couples TRBV2 to TRBJ2-5, with D perhaps matching TRBD2 (5 bases). Sequenced sample: blood. Here the CDR3 reads CASSDARASSQETQYF. The CDR3 DNA follows: TGTGCCAGCAGTGATGCGAGGGCCTCAAGTCAAGAGACCCAGTACTTC.